Listed here are 26 T cell receptor beta chains from one sample, sequenced in a study of OX40 agonist ivuxolimab in advanced cancers. Measured with immunoSEQ multiplex PCR; TCRdb has only the in-frame clones, and not every one. Here the sample spans 13,000 to 15,000 clones, approximately 93% being singletons. Sequencing used CD4+ or CD8+ T cells sorted from blood, obtained in a trial of the OX40 agonist ivuxolimab. The receptors stem from an adult with an advanced solid tumor such as melanoma, head and neck, liver or kidney cancer.

This clone was recorded once. V is TRBV29-1 and J is TRBJ1-2; D is unresolved. The CDR3 runs to 13 residues. Between the trimmed V and J ends, which lost 1 base and 8 bases, there was a span of 14 bases. The germline CDR1 and CDR2 sequences are SQVTM and ANQGSEA. CDR3 bases: TGCAGCGTTGAAGTCAGCAGTATATACGGCTACACCTTC. It codes for CSVEVSSIYGYTF. The entire variable domain, with the rest obtained from reference TRBV29-1 and TRBJ1-2, is as follows: SAVISQKPSRDICQRGTSLTIQCQVDSQVTMMFWYRQQPGQSLTLIATANQGSEATYESGFVIDKFPISRPNLTFSTLTVSNMSPEDSSIYLCSVEVSSIYGYTFGSGTRLTVV.

The chain uses TRBV15 and TRBJ2-7; D tentatively fits TRBD1 or TRBD2 (5 bases each). Trimming shortened V by 0 bases and J by 5 bases, and 14 bases separated the two germline ends. The CDR3 runs to 15 residues. Looked up from germline, CDR1 is LNHNV and CDR2 is YYDKDF (reference sequence). This chain's CDR3 is CATSREAGTFHEQYF. The CDR3 nucleotides are TGTGCCACCAGCAGAGAAGCAGGGACCTTCCACGAGCAGTACTTC.

This clone showed up just a few times. The chain combines TRBV9 with TRBJ1-1, with TRBD1 matching 10 bases. Per germline, CDR1 SGDLS and CDR2 YYNGEE. The CDR3 covers 13 residues. The V and J ends lost 4 bases and 6 bases, in that order; junction bases with no gene match: 3. CDR3 sequence reads: CASSIGQGAEAFF. CDR3 in DNA: TGTGCCAGCAGCATCGGACAGGGGGCTGAAGCTTTCTTT.

This chain connects TRBV15 to TRBJ1-1; TRBD1 might be the D (5 bases). V was shortened by 0 bases and J by 0 bases, with 5 bases between the two germline ends. There are 14 residues in the CDR3. Germline V gene sequence: CDR1 LNHNV, CDR2 YYDKDF (reference sequence). CDR3 in DNA: TGTGCCACCAGCAGAGACAGGGTGAACACTGAAGCTTTCTTT. Translated: CATSRDRVNTEAFF.

This clone occurred a few times. The rearrangement links TRBV5-6 to TRBJ1-1; D uncertain. Germline V gene sequence: CDR1 SGHDT, CDR2 YYEEEE. The length of the CDR3 is 12 residues. The V end lost 0 bases, the J end lost 4 bases, and 4 bases lay between the germline ends. The CDR3 region is CASSLGSTEAFF. DNA for the CDR3: TGTGCCAGCAGCTTGGGGAGCACTGAAGCTTTCTTT.

This clone came up once. V is TRBV30 and J is TRBJ1-1, with D unclear. V was pared by 0 bases and J by 8 bases, with 10 bases between. The CDR3 contains 12 residues. Germline lookup yields CDR1 GTSNPN and CDR2 SVGIG (reference sequence). The CDR3 coding sequence is TGTGCCTGGAGTGTACGTCCTGACGAAGCTTTCTTT. This sequence encodes CAWSVRPDEAFF.

The V gene is TRBV28, the J gene TRBJ2-7; TRBD2 agrees at 14 bases. Trimming removed 10 bases from V and 5 bases from J; junction bases left unmatched: 10. The CDR3 extends over 15 amino acids. CDR1 and CDR2 (germline): MDHEN, SYDVKM. The CDR3 coding sequence is TGTGCCACCCAGGCCAGGACTAGCGGGAGGAACGAGCAGTACTTC. Protein: CATQARTSGRNEQYF. The full variable domain, completed using reference TRBV28 and TRBJ2-7, is DVKVTQSSRYLVKRTGEKVFLECVQDMDHENMFWYRQDPGLGLRLIYFSYDVKMKEKGDIPEGYSVSREKKERFSLILESASTNQTSMYLCATQARTSGRNEQYFGPGTRLTVT.

CDR3 amino acids: CASRGRGDETQYF. DNA of the CDR3: TGTGCCAGCAGGGGCCGGGGGGATGAGACCCAGTACTTC. J is TRBJ2-5 and V is TRBV28; 7 nucleotides agree with TRBD2. This CDR3 spans 13 amino acids. In germline, CDR1 is MDHEN, CDR2 SYDVKM. Trimming removed 6 bases from V and 5 bases from J; junction bases left unmatched: 6.

The V call is TRBV27, the J call TRBJ2-7; D remains ambiguous. Germline CDR1 and CDR2: MNHEY and SMNVEV (reference sequence). The V end was cut by 4 bases, the J end by 4 bases, with 5 bases between. The CDR3 is made up of 11 amino acids. This chain's CDR3 is CASSYGYEQYF. As DNA, the CDR3 is TGTGCCAGCAGTTACGGATACGAGCAGTACTTC.

The CDR3 loop is CATGVSNTGELFF. As DNA, the CDR3 is TGTGCCACCGGGGTATCGAACACCGGGGAGCTGTTTTTT. This chain uses TRBV19 with TRBJ2-2; D possibly corresponds to TRBD2 (5 bases). Trimming stripped 10 bases from V and 0 bases from J, with 9 bases between. In germline, CDR1 is LNHDA, CDR2 SQIVND (reference sequence). The CDR3 loop spans 13 amino acids.

The chain recombines TRBV27 with TRBJ2-1; the D gene is possibly TRBD2 (5 bases). The CDR3 covers 15 residues. V dropped 3 bases and J dropped 0 bases, with 9 bases sitting between them. Germline assignment: CDR1 MNHEY and CDR2 SMNVEV (reference sequence). The CDR3 region has the DNA TGTGCCAGCAGTTTGAAGCGGATCTCCTACAATGAGCAGTTCTTC. Its translation: CASSLKRISYNEQFF.

The chain links TRBV7-9 to TRBJ1-1, with D uncertain. V was cut by 3 bases and J by 0 bases, with 8 bases left in between. Germline CDR1 reads SEHNR; CDR2 reads FQNEAQ (reference sequence). The CDR3 contains 14 residues. CDR3 residues: CASSLGGMNTEAFF. The DNA for the CDR3 is TGTGCCAGCAGCTTGGGAGGGATGAACACTGAAGCTTTCTTT.

The genes are TRBV27 and TRBJ2-1; perhaps TRBD2 as D (6 bases). The CDR3 covers 14 residues. CDR1 and CDR2 (germline): MNHEY, SMNVEV (reference sequence). V was trimmed by 5 bases and J by 3 bases, leaving 11 bases between them. The CDR3 DNA sequence: TGTGCCAGCAGTCCCCTCGGGGGCTACAATGAGCAGTTCTTC. It codes for CASSPLGGYNEQFF.

This clone was counted once. This chain uses TRBV27 with TRBJ1-2; a weak D match, TRBD1 (5 bases). Germline CDR1 reads MNHEY; CDR2 reads SMNVEV (reference sequence). The CDR3 spans 14 residues. The V gene lost 4 bases and the J gene lost 4 bases, with 13 bases spanning the gap. Here the CDR3 reads CASSWGPRGYGYTF. The CDR3 DNA is TGTGCCAGCAGTTGGGGACCGAGAGGCTATGGCTACACCTTC.

This clone appeared a few times. The chain is built from TRBV9 and TRBJ2-5, with 11 nucleotides matching TRBD2. The V gene end was trimmed by 0 bases and the J gene end by 4 bases; junction bases not matched to a gene: 2. The germline gives CDR1 SGDLS, CDR2 YYNGEE. The CDR3 is 15 amino acids. DNA for the CDR3: TGTGCCAGCAGCGTAGATAGCGGGGGGGCAGAGACCCAGTACTTC. It specifies CASSVDSGGAETQYF.

V and J are TRBV6-6 and TRBJ2-3, with D tentatively TRBD2 (5 bases). CDR3 size: 15 residues. Trimming cost V 0 bases and J 4 bases, with 11 bases left between them. Per germline, CDR1 MNHNY and CDR2 SVGAGI (reference sequence). Here the CDR3 reads CASSYSGLEADTQYF. The CDR3 nucleotides are TGTGCCAGCAGTTACTCAGGATTGGAGGCAGATACGCAGTATTTT.

Only a few counts were recorded for this clone. The genes are TRBV12-5 and TRBJ1-2, with 8 bases aligning to TRBD1. The germline V gene encodes CDR1 LGHNT and CDR2 FRNRAP. The CDR3 length is 12 residues. The V gene end was trimmed by 8 bases and the J gene end by 2 bases; junction bases not matched to a gene: 1. The CDR3 loop is CASTGGNYGYTF. Written as DNA, the CDR3 is TGTGCTAGTACAGGGGGGAACTATGGCTACACCTTC.

This clone was counted once. The V and J genes are TRBV2 and TRBJ2-3; 9 bases line up with TRBD2. The CDR3 loop spans 16 amino acids. Germline-derived CDR1 and CDR2 are SNHLY and FYNNEI. Unmatched junction bases numbered 13, after V lost 11 bases and J lost 1 base. Here the CDR3 DNA reads TGTGCCCTCCTGAAGGTAGCGGGGGACCGCACAGATACGCAGTATTTT. As protein: CALLKVAGDRTDTQYF.

This sequence joins TRBV28 and TRBJ2-7, with D possibly TRBD1 on 6 matching bases. CDR1 and CDR2 from the germline V gene are MDHEN and SYDVKM. The CDR3 runs 16 residues. Trimming shortened V by 6 bases and J by 1 base, and 19 bases separated the two germline ends. The CDR3 nucleotides read TGTGCCAGCAGAAAAAACCGGGCCAGGGGTTCCTACGAGCAGTACTTC. It translates to CASRKNRARGSYEQYF.

The chain recombines TRBV13 with TRBJ2-2, with 7 bases identical to TRBD1. Germline assignment: CDR1 PRHDT and CDR2 FYEKMQ (reference sequence). This CDR3 has 17 residues. V dropped 5 bases and J dropped 2; count of bases not matched to a gene: 11. CDR3 bases: TGTGCCAGCAGCATGGCCCCCGGGACAGAAAACACCGGGGAGCTGTTTTTT. Amino acids: CASSMAPGTENTGELFF.

The chain employs TRBV19 and TRBJ2-7, with D perhaps TRBD1 or TRBD2 (5 bases each). Between the trimmed V and J ends, which lost 6 bases and 0 bases, there was a span of 9 bases. Germline assignment: CDR1 LNHDA and CDR2 SQIVND (reference sequence). This CDR3 has 13 amino acids. CDR3 amino acids: CASSAGSSYEQYF. DNA of the CDR3: TGTGCCAGTAGCGCAGGGAGCTCCTACGAGCAGTACTTC.

V usage is TRBV7-6 and J usage is TRBJ1-1; D unclear. The CDR3 is made up of 13 amino acids. V was shortened by 8 bases and J by 0 bases, with 10 bases between the two germline ends. CDR1 and CDR2 from the germline V gene are SGHVS and FNYEAQ. The CDR3 protein is CASGQNLNTEAFF. The CDR3 DNA sequence: TGTGCCAGCGGCCAGAACCTGAACACTGAAGCTTTCTTT.

The genes are TRBV27 and TRBJ2-7; D uncertain. This CDR3 has 14 amino acids. The germline V gene has CDR1 MNHEY and CDR2 SMNVEV (reference sequence). V was cut by 5 bases and J by 2 bases, with 13 bases left in between. DNA for the CDR3: TGTGCCAGCAGTATTACCGGTTTTACCTACGAGCAGTACTTC. Residues: CASSITGFTYEQYF.

This rearrangement joins TRBV2 to TRBJ1-5; D might be TRBD1 (5 bases). CDR1 and CDR2 from the germline V gene are SNHLY and FYNNEI. Trimming pared 6 bases from V and 15 bases from J, leaving 15 bases between. This CDR3 is built from 11 residues. CDR3 sequence reads: CASRVGTQGHF. As DNA, the CDR3 is TGTGCCAGCAGAGTAGGCACCCAGGGGCATTTT.

The V call is TRBV7-8, the J call TRBJ1-2, with TRBD1 matching 7 bases. The CDR3 totals 16 residues. Germline CDR1 SGHVS, CDR2 FQNEAQ. Trimming removed 5 bases from V and 3 bases from J; junction bases left unmatched: 12. The CDR3 sequence: CASSPVGRQGDYGYTF. The CDR3 nucleotides are TGTGCCAGCAGCCCTGTGGGGCGGCAGGGGGACTATGGCTACACCTTC.

For the CDR3, the DNA is TGTGCCAGCAGCCCCTGGGACAGCGCAAATTCACCCCTCCACTTT. Translation gives CASSPWDSANSPLHF. This chain links TRBV7-2 with TRBJ1-6; the match to TRBD1 covers 7 bases. The CDR3 totals 15 residues. V was pared by 5 bases and J by 7 bases, with 8 bases of the junction left unmatched. Germline V gene sequence: CDR1 SGHTA, CDR2 FQGNSA. Variable domain in full (rest from reference TRBV7-2 and TRBJ1-6): GAGVSQSPSNKVTEKGKDVELRCDPISGHTALYWYRQSLGQGLEFLIYFQGNSAPDKSGLPSDRFSAERTGGSVSTLTIQRTQQEDSAVYLCASSPWDSANSPLHFGNGTRLTVT.